The 19 T cell receptor beta chains reported below all come from one sample, sequenced in a study of T cell responses to AZD1222 COVID-19 vaccine. Using immunoSEQ multiplex PCR, the repertoire was profiled, and TCRdb retains in-frame clones only, with some absent. The data hold under 120,000 clones, with just under 95% observed a single time. The sample consisted of peripheral blood, taken on day 0 of AZD1222 vaccination. All receptors derive from an adult in good health.

This clone has only a few counts. The V and J genes are TRBV7-9 and TRBJ1-2; possible D gene TRBD1, 5 bases. The V gene's germline CDR1 is SEHNR and CDR2 FQNEAQ (reference sequence). The V gene lost 8 bases and the J gene lost 1 base, with 11 bases spanning the gap. CDR3 length: 13 residues. The CDR3 DNA reads as TGTGCCAGCTGGGGGGAGGTTAACTATGGCTACACCTTC. Residues: CASWGEVNYGYTF.

The chain couples TRBV2 to TRBJ2-5; 7 bases agree with TRBD2. Looked up from germline, CDR1 is SNHLY and CDR2 is FYNNEI. The V gene end was trimmed by 0 bases and the J gene end by 4 bases; junction bases not matched to a gene: 8. The CDR3 spans 16 residues. The CDR3 spells CASSEALAGVAETQYF. CDR3 bases: TGTGCCAGCAGTGAAGCGCTTGCGGGAGTGGCAGAGACCCAGTACTTC.

This rearrangement joins TRBV29-1 to TRBJ2-3; 12 bases map to TRBD2. Germline CDR1 is SQVTM and CDR2 is ANQGSEA. This CDR3 is built from 15 residues. The V gene end was trimmed by 1 base and the J gene end by 1 base; junction bases not matched to a gene: 0. In DNA form, the CDR3 reads TGCAGCGTTGAAGGACTAGCGGGGGGCACAGATACGCAGTATTTT. This sequence encodes CSVEGLAGGTDTQYF.

This rearrangement joins TRBV4-1 to TRBJ1-4; D not resolved. This CDR3 has 13 residues. The V gene lost 0 bases and the J gene lost 8 bases, with 7 bases spanning the gap. Germline-derived CDR1 and CDR2 are MGHRA and YSYEKL. The DNA of the CDR3 is TGCGCCAGCAGCCAAGATCGACAAGAAAAACTGTTTTTT. This translates into CASSQDRQEKLFF.

The rearrangement links TRBV19 to TRBJ1-6, with D perhaps TRBD1 (6 bases). V lost 4 bases and J 7 bases, leaving 11 bases between the germline ends. The CDR3 totals 14 residues. Germline V gene sequence: CDR1 LNHDA, CDR2 SQIVND (reference sequence). The CDR3 reads CASSTQGKNSPLHF. In nucleotides, the CDR3 is TGTGCCAGTAGTACACAGGGAAAGAATTCACCCCTCCACTTT.

The chain is built from TRBV7-6 and TRBJ1-4, with a possible D match to TRBD1 (5 bases). This CDR3 has 15 amino acids. Trimming pared 1 base from V and 6 bases from J, leaving 12 bases between. Looked up from germline, CDR1 is SGHVS and CDR2 is FNYEAQ. DNA for the CDR3: TGTGCCAGCAGCTTAGGGGGGATCTACGATGAAAAACTGTTTTTT. Translating gives CASSLGGIYDEKLFF.

V gene TRBV11-2 combines with J gene TRBJ1-2; 7 bases map to TRBD1. CDR1 and CDR2 (germline): SGHAT, FQNNGV. CDR3 length: 14 residues. Trimming removed 5 bases from V and 7 bases from J; junction bases left unmatched: 10. The CDR3 bases are TGTGCCAGCAGCCCGTTGACAGGGAGTGGTGGCTACACCTTC. As protein: CASSPLTGSGGYTF. The whole variable domain, remainder taken from reference TRBV11-2 and TRBJ1-2, is EAGVAQSPRYKIIEKRQSVAFWCNPISGHATLYWYQQILGQGPKLLIQFQNNGVVDDSQLPKDRFSAERLKGVDSTLKIQPAKLEDSAVYLCASSPLTGSGGYTFGSGTRLTVV.

This chain joins TRBV10-1 and TRBJ2-3; possible D gene TRBD2, 5 bases. Germline CDR1 WNHNN, CDR2 SYGVQD (reference sequence). The CDR3 is made up of 14 amino acids. Trimming stripped 3 bases from V and 4 bases from J, with 11 bases between. CDR3 protein: CASSDARTADTQYF. The CDR3 DNA reads as TGCGCCAGCAGTGATGCACGGACTGCAGATACGCAGTATTTT.

Of note for this clone: At one boundary the junction diverges from the germline segment, which might be a read error. This rearrangement joins TRBV6-2 or TRBV6-3 to TRBJ1-5; 8 bases fit TRBD1. CDR3 length: 14 amino acids. Germline V gene lookup returns CDR1 MNHEY and CDR2 SVGEGT. Here the CDR3 DNA reads TGTGCCAGCAATTACAGGGGGGGCAATCAGCCCCAGCATTTT. Amino acids: CASNYRGGNQPQHF.

CDR3 sequence reads: CASSEMAVRETQYF. CDR3 in DNA: TGTGCCAGCAGCGAGATGGCGGTACGGGAGACCCAGTACTTC. V is TRBV7-2 and J is TRBJ2-5; D not certain. Germline V CDR1 and CDR2: SGHTA, FQGNSA. This CDR3 is 14 amino acids long. V lost 5 bases and J lost 5, with 15 bases in between.

The J gene is TRBJ1-5, the V gene TRBV18; the match to TRBD1 covers 9 bases. From germline, CDR1 is KGHSH and CDR2 LQKENI. V lost 1 base and J lost 1; bases outside the gene matches: 8. The CDR3 has 18 amino acids. The CDR3 bases are TGTGCCAGCTCACCACAGATGGGACAGGGTAGGAGCAATCAGCCCCAGCATTTT. This codes for CASSPQMGQGRSNQPQHF. Supplemented by reference TRBV18 and TRBJ1-5, the full variable domain reads NAGVMQNPRHLVRRRGQEARLRCSPMKGHSHVYWYRQLPEEGLKFMVYLQKENIIDESGMPKERFSAEFPKEGPSILRIQQVVRGDSAAYFCASSPQMGQGRSNQPQHFGDGTRLSIL.

CDR3 loop: CASSLRRITDTQYF. DNA of the CDR3: TGTGCCAGCAGCTTGAGGAGAATCACAGATACGCAGTATTTT. This chain joins TRBV7-2 and TRBJ2-3; D is uncertain. From germline, CDR1 is SGHTA and CDR2 FQGNSA. The CDR3 sequence is 14 residues long. V lost 3 bases, J lost 2 bases, and 9 bases lay in between.

The gene calls are TRBV7-9 and TRBJ1-1; no reliable D call. CDR1 and CDR2 from the germline V gene are SEHNR and FQNEAQ (reference sequence). The CDR3 extends over 15 amino acids. V lost 5 bases, J lost 6 bases, and 19 bases lay in between. The DNA of the CDR3 is TGTGCCAGCAGCCCCAACCCCCAGGCCTTCTCTGAAGCTTTCTTT. It is translated as CASSPNPQAFSEAFF.

The chain recombines TRBV9 with TRBJ1-6; tentatively, D is TRBD1 (5 bases). Germline V gives CDR1 SGDLS, CDR2 YYNGEE. Trimming pared 0 bases from V and 7 bases from J, leaving 11 bases between. CDR3 length equals 15 residues. The CDR3 here is CASSVEAGINSPLHF. The DNA for the CDR3 is TGTGCCAGCAGCGTAGAGGCAGGGATAAATTCACCCCTCCACTTT.

The chain links TRBV5-5 to TRBJ1-4, with D possibly TRBD1 on 5 matching bases. Trimming shortened V by 0 bases and J by 7 bases, and 13 bases separated the two germline ends. Germline CDR1 is SGHKS and CDR2 is YYEKEE (reference sequence). CDR3 length equals 15 residues. For the CDR3, the DNA is TGTGCCAGCAGCTTGGAGGGACGAAGTATTGAAAAACTGTTTTTT. It encodes CASSLEGRSIEKLFF.

This rearrangement joins TRBV2 to TRBJ1-1, with 7 bases identical to TRBD1. Germline V CDR1 and CDR2: SNHLY, FYNNEI. CDR3 size: 12 residues. J was trimmed by 4 bases and V by 5 bases; bases with no gene match: 1. The CDR3 sequence: CASSRQGTEAFF. The CDR3 nucleotides are TGTGCCAGCAGTAGACAGGGCACTGAAGCTTTCTTT.

The CDR3, as DNA: TGTGCCAGCAGCCTCGGGCGGGGCCAAGAGACCCAGTACTTC. Translated, it gives CASSLGRGQETQYF. The chain has TRBV7-3 and TRBJ2-5; TRBD2 might be the D (6 bases). V was trimmed by 5 bases and J by 1 base, leaving 11 bases between them. The length of the CDR3 is 14 residues. Germline lookup yields CDR1 SGHTA and CDR2 FQGTGA. The variable domain in full, with the rest retrieved from reference TRBV7-3 and TRBJ2-5, is GAGVSQTPSNKVTEKGKYVELRCDPISGHTALYWYRQSLGQGPEFLIYFQGTGAADDSGLPNDRFFAVRPEGSVSTLKIQRTERGDSAVYLCASSLGRGQETQYFGPGTRLLVL.

The rearrangement uses TRBV27 and TRBJ1-1, with TRBD1 matching 9 bases. CDR3 length: 14 residues. Germline CDR1 reads MNHEY; CDR2 reads SMNVEV (reference sequence). Trimming took 5 bases from V and 1 from J; bases not matched to a gene: 2. CDR3 nucleotide sequence: TGTGCCAGCAGTCAACAGGGGGCGAACACTGAAGCTTTCTTT. This gives the protein CASSQQGANTEAFF.

J is TRBJ1-3 and V is TRBV6-5; D perhaps matches TRBD1 (5 bases). CDR1 and CDR2 from the germline V gene are MNHEY and SVGAGI. With 4 bases removed from V and 4 bases from J, the gap between germline ends came to 11 bases. CDR3 size: 14 residues. CDR3 residues: CASSLGDGGNTIYF. The CDR3 bases are TGTGCCAGCAGTTTGGGGGACGGGGGAAACACCATATATTTT.